Below are 17 T cell receptor beta chains sequenced from a single sample in a study of spatial heterogeneity in lung cancer. Time point denoted: sample taken at primary tumor resection. Whole RNA, which was extracted from tumor, nontumor lung tissue or frozen PBMC, was sequenced without any cell sorting. TCRdb independently ran MiXCR on the 5' RACE reads; one entry per CDR3 protein. Here the sample spans about 75,000 distinct CDR3 sequences, less than 15% being singletons. The specimen comprised PBMCs, sampled at surgery. Every receptor here comes from a male donor with early-stage non-small cell lung cancer.

This clonotype was observed at least ten times. The V and J genes are TRBV24-1 and TRBJ2-1, with no clear D. Germline V gene data show CDR1 as KGHDR and CDR2 as SFDVKD. The CDR3 is made up of 13 amino acids. V lost 1 base and J 6 bases, leaving 6 bases between the germline ends. The CDR3 here is CATSDFGVNEQFF. Here the CDR3 DNA reads TGTGCCACCAGTGATTTTGGGGTCAATGAGCAGTTCTTC.

This clonotype has a count of ten or more. The DNA of the CDR3 is TGTGCCAGCAGCTTAGCGGAGGGGGCGAAAGCTTTCTTT. Protein: CASSLAEGAKAFF. The chain carries TRBV7-6 and TRBJ1-1; TRBD1 agrees at 7 bases. The ends lost 0 bases at V and 9 bases at J; junction bases unmatched: 4. Looked up from germline, CDR1 is SGHVS and CDR2 is FNYEAQ. The CDR3 contains 13 residues.

This clonotype has a handful of counts. The chain combines TRBV13 with TRBJ2-2; D unclear. The CDR3 spans 16 residues. Per germline, CDR1 PRHDT and CDR2 FYEKMQ (reference sequence). Trimming stripped 5 bases from V and 1 base from J, with 14 bases between. CDR3 nucleotide sequence: TGTGCCAGCAGCCCCCCACCCGAGAAGAACACCGGGGAGCTGTTTTTT. Amino acid sequence: CASSPPPEKNTGELFF. The entire variable domain, with the rest obtained from reference TRBV13 and TRBJ2-2, is as follows: AAGVIQSPRHLIKEKRETATLKCYPIPRHDTVYWYQQGPGQDPQFLISFYEKMQSDKGSIPDRFSAQQFSDYHSELNMSSLELGDSALYFCASSPPPEKNTGELFFGEGSRLTVL.

A few counts support this clonotype. V is TRBV28 and J is TRBJ1-2, with D uncertain. Trimming removed 3 bases at V and 1 base at J, with 6 bases between. Germline lookup yields CDR1 MDHEN and CDR2 SYDVKM. The CDR3 has 13 amino acids. The CDR3 DNA sequence: TGTGCCAGCAGTTTCCCCAATAACTATGGCTACACCTTC. It is translated as CASSFPNNYGYTF.

The CDR3 sequence is CSAPIRTGDENEQFF. The DNA of the CDR3 is TGCAGTGCTCCAATACGAACGGGAGATGAGAATGAGCAGTTCTTC. The chain joins TRBV20-1 to TRBJ2-1, with a tentative D call TRBD2 (6 bases). Trimming left V 5 bases short and J 7 bases short, with 21 bases between. This CDR3 has 15 amino acids. CDR1 is DFQATT, CDR2 SNEGSKA, per germline (reference sequence).

This clonotype appeared once. V and J are TRBV29-1 and TRBJ1-2, with a possible D match to TRBD1 (5 bases). Germline loops: CDR1 SQVTM, CDR2 ANQGSEA. The germline V and J ends were trimmed by 3 bases and 5 bases, with 7 bases remaining between them. The CDR3 is 11 amino acids. Here the CDR3 DNA reads TGCAGCGTTGACAGGGCTTATGGCTACACCTTC. Translated: CSVDRAYGYTF.

In its sample, this clonotype was seen many times. This sequence joins TRBV11-2 and TRBJ2-7, with D perhaps assigned TRBD1 or TRBD2 (5 bases each). From germline, CDR1 is SGHAT and CDR2 FQNNGV. The CDR3 has 12 amino acids. The germline V and J ends were trimmed by 6 bases and 3 bases, with 9 bases remaining between them. The CDR3 DNA reads as TGTGCCAGCAGAAGGGACGGCTACGAGCAGTACTTC. Its translation is CASRRDGYEQYF.

The V gene is TRBV19, the J gene TRBJ1-2, with 7 bases matching TRBD1. With V trimmed by 6 bases and J by 4 bases, 5 bases remained unmatched. The CDR3 has 13 amino acids. Germline CDR1 LNHDA, CDR2 SQIVND (reference sequence). CDR3 nucleotides: TGTGCCAGTAGGCAGACAGGGACCTATGGCTACACCTTC. This translates into CASRQTGTYGYTF.

The CDR3 spells CASSPGTGWNTEAFF. CDR3 in DNA: TGTGCCAGCAGTCCGGGAACAGGGTGGAACACTGAAGCTTTCTTT. V and J are TRBV12-3 or TRBV12-4 and TRBJ1-1; possibly TRBD1 for D (6 bases). The CDR3 is 15 amino acids. Trimming removed 5 bases from V and 1 base from J, with 14 bases in between.

This chain connects TRBV18 to TRBJ2-2; D gene uncertain. Germline-derived CDR1 and CDR2 are KGHSH and LQKENI. V gave up 0 bases and J gave up 2 bases, with 1 base separating them. The CDR3 length is 13 residues. The CDR3 region has the DNA TGTGCCAGCTCACCACCCAACACCGGGGAGCTGTTTTTT. Translation: CASSPPNTGELFF.

Many counts were recorded for this clonotype. The rearrangement joins TRBV6-5 to TRBJ2-7; D is perhaps TRBD2 (6 bases). The CDR3 extends over 15 amino acids. Germline values: CDR1 MNHEY, CDR2 SVGAGI. Trimming took off 7 bases at V and 3 bases at J, with 19 bases between the two ends. The CDR3 sequence is CASNSPGTGHYEQYF. As DNA, the CDR3 is TGTGCCAGCAACTCTCCCGGGACTGGGCACTACGAGCAGTACTTC.

There are a few counts of this clonotype. The chain carries TRBV12-3 or TRBV12-4 and TRBJ2-2; D is uncertain. Between the trimmed V and J ends, which lost 5 bases and 5 bases, there was a span of 9 bases. The CDR3 contains 13 residues. CDR3: CASSLIETGELFF. In DNA, the CDR3 is TGTGCCAGCAGTCTCATAGAAACCGGGGAGCTGTTTTTT.

The chain uses TRBV18 and TRBJ2-3, with 10 bases matching TRBD2. This CDR3 region has 15 residues. V was pared by 6 bases and J by 4 bases, with 7 bases of the junction left unmatched. Germline loops: CDR1 KGHSH, CDR2 LQKENI. CDR3 residues: CASSSLAGSPDTQYF. The CDR3 DNA follows: TGTGCCAGCTCGTCACTAGCGGGAAGCCCAGATACGCAGTATTTT.

The table lists this clonotype with a few counts. This chain connects TRBV29-1 to TRBJ2-3; 7 bases fit TRBD2. Germline-derived CDR1 and CDR2 are SQVTM and ANQGSEA. The length of the CDR3 is 12 residues. J gave up 9 bases and V 4 bases, and 7 bases lay outside the gene matches. CDR3 in amino acids: CSVGGGAETQYF. CDR3 DNA: TGCAGCGTTGGGGGGGGAGCGGAAACGCAGTATTTT.

This chain uses TRBV5-1 with TRBJ1-1; TRBD1 is a possible D gene (6 bases). CDR3 size: 14 residues. Germline-derived CDR1 and CDR2 are SGHRS and YFSETQ. Between the trimmed V and J ends, which lost 2 bases and 7 bases, there was a span of 15 bases. In DNA, the CDR3 is TGCGCCAGCAGCTTACTTCCGGGACATAATGAAGCTTTCTTT. It is translated as CASSLLPGHNEAFF.

The chain links TRBV4-2 to TRBJ2-7; 7 bases fit TRBD2. Trimming removed 4 bases from V and 4 bases from J; junction bases left unmatched: 13. CDR3 length: 16 residues. Looked up from germline, CDR1 is LGHNA and CDR2 is YNFKEQ. CDR3: CASSPRPASGIYEQYF. The DNA for the CDR3 is TGTGCCAGCAGCCCACGCCCCGCTAGCGGAATATACGAGCAGTACTTC.

The V call is TRBV6-1, the J call TRBJ2-6; D is unclear. Per germline, CDR1 MNHNS and CDR2 SASEGT. This CDR3 region has 15 residues. Trimming shortened V by 7 bases and J by 0 bases, and 10 bases separated the two germline ends. CDR3 sequence: CASKIASSGANVLTF. CDR3 bases: TGTGCCAGCAAAATCGCAAGCTCTGGGGCCAACGTCCTGACTTTC.